Below, 22 T cell receptor beta chains from the same sample are listed, as sequenced in a study of T cell responses to AZD1222 COVID-19 vaccine. The method was immunoSEQ multiplex PCR; TCRdb's version includes in-frame clones alone and lacks a portion of them. This table has some 200,000 clones, just over 90% appearing once. This specimen consisted of peripheral blood, obtained on day 0 of MenACWY control vaccination. These receptors came from an adult in good health.

The chain recombines TRBV5-1 with TRBJ1-1; 8 bases match TRBD1. V lost 0 bases and J lost 6; bases outside the gene matches: 13. The CDR3 loop spans 17 amino acids. Per germline, CDR1 SGHRS and CDR2 YFSETQ. The CDR3 nucleotides read TGCGCCAGCAGCTTGGCCCCACAGGGGGGGATTAGGGCTGAAGCTTTCTTT. It specifies CASSLAPQGGIRAEAFF.

The chain uses TRBV7-6 and TRBJ1-3; 10 bases are a match to TRBD1. J was trimmed by 8 bases and V by 0 bases; bases with no gene match: 7. The CDR3 runs 16 residues. Germline CDR1 SGHVS, CDR2 FNYEAQ. The CDR3 here is CASSLAGTGVVDTIYF. The CDR3 DNA reads TGTGCCAGCAGCTTAGCCGGGACAGGGGTTGTTGACACCATATATTTT.

The V gene is TRBV4-1, the J gene TRBJ1-6; the match to TRBD1 covers 12 bases. The junction had 6 bases not matched to a gene; V was cut back by 2 bases and J by 7 bases. The CDR3 is 17 residues long. CDR1 is MGHRA, CDR2 YSYEKL, per germline. The chain's CDR3 is CASSQSGQGAWNSPLHF. The CDR3 DNA reads TGCGCCAGCAGCCAATCGGGACAGGGGGCCTGGAATTCACCCCTCCACTTT.

The chain couples TRBV6-4 to TRBJ2-2; TRBD2 aligns across 10 bases. The CDR3 is made up of 16 amino acids. V shed 9 bases, J shed 4 bases, and the junction held 11 bases outside the gene matches. The germline CDR1 and CDR2 sequences are MRHNA and SNTAGT. The CDR3 protein is CARSHSGGRATGELFF. In DNA, the CDR3 is TGTGCCAGAAGCCATAGCGGGGGGCGCGCCACCGGGGAGCTGTTTTTT.

V is TRBV9 and J is TRBJ2-1, with D hard to call. Germline V gene lookup returns CDR1 SGDLS and CDR2 YYNGEE. The CDR3 has 15 residues. V was pared by 2 bases and J by 6 bases, with 15 bases between. The DNA of the CDR3 is TGTGCCAGCAGCGTCGACCCTACCTCTCGCAATGAGCAGTTCTTC. Translating gives CASSVDPTSRNEQFF. Full variable domain (remainder filled in from reference TRBV9 and TRBJ2-1): DSGVTQTPKHLITATGQRVTLRCSPRSGDLSVYWYQQSLDQGLQFLIQYYNGEERAKGNILERFSAQQFPDLHSELNLSSLELGDSALYFCASSVDPTSRNEQFFGPGTRLTVL.

V and J are TRBV6-5 and TRBJ2-3; 7 bases map to TRBD2. The V gene end was trimmed by 6 bases and the J gene end by 2 bases; junction bases not matched to a gene: 5. The CDR3 is made up of 14 amino acids. The germline V gene has CDR1 MNHEY and CDR2 SVGAGI. The CDR3 DNA reads TGTGCCAGCAGGCCTAGCGGAGTCACAGATACGCAGTATTTT. Protein sequence: CASRPSGVTDTQYF.

The V call is TRBV13, the J call TRBJ1-6; 7 positions agree with TRBD1. Germline CDR1 reads PRHDT; CDR2 reads FYEKMQ (reference sequence). The J segment lost 14 bases and the V segment lost 5 bases, leaving 9 bases of the junction unmatched. CDR3 length: 13 residues. CDR3 bases: TGTGCCAGCAGCGGACGACAGGGCGCGGCCCTCCACTTT. Protein sequence: CASSGRQGAALHF.

This chain links TRBV18 with TRBJ2-1, with 7 bases matching TRBD2. Per the germline V gene, CDR1 is KGHSH and CDR2 is LQKENI. The CDR3 sequence is 15 residues long. V lost 6 bases, J lost 2 bases, and 7 bases stayed unmatched. CDR3 bases: TGTGCCAGCTCCGTCAGACGGGAGGCCTACAATGAGCAGTTCTTC. It is translated as CASSVRREAYNEQFF. Filled out from reference TRBV18 and TRBJ2-1, the complete variable domain reads NAGVMQNPRHLVRRRGQEARLRCSPMKGHSHVYWYRQLPEEGLKFMVYLQKENIIDESGMPKERFSAEFPKEGPSILRIQQVVRGDSAAYFCASSVRREAYNEQFFGPGTRLTVL.

The gene calls are TRBV6-5 and TRBJ1-1, with D unclear. CDR1 and CDR2 from the germline V gene are MNHEY and SVGAGI. The V end was cut by 7 bases, the J end by 0 bases, with 9 bases between. The CDR3 runs to 13 residues. This CDR3 reads CASIRGMNTEAFF. As DNA, the CDR3 is TGTGCCAGCATAAGAGGGATGAACACTGAAGCTTTCTTT.

This chain uses TRBV28 with TRBJ1-2; tentative D call: TRBD1 (5 bases). This CDR3 contains 13 residues. Germline V gene lookup returns CDR1 MDHEN and CDR2 SYDVKM. V was clipped by 2 bases and J by 4 bases, with 8 bases between them. Here the CDR3 reads CASSLRQLYGYTF. The CDR3 DNA follows: TGTGCCAGCAGTTTACGACAGCTCTATGGCTACACCTTC.

V and J are TRBV3-1 (or the pseudogene TRBV3-2) and TRBJ2-2, with a weak D call TRBD2 (5 bases). Per the germline V gene, CDR1 is LGHDT and CDR2 is YNNKEL (reference sequence). This CDR3 spans 17 amino acids. V shed 0 bases and J shed 1 base, with 12 bases lying between them. The CDR3 nucleotides are TGTGCCAGCAGCCAAGATATAACGGGGATGAACACCGGGGAGCTGTTTTTT. Translated: CASSQDITGMNTGELFF.

This clone occurred a few times. The chain joins TRBV5-1 to TRBJ1-6; TRBD1 is a possible D gene (5 bases). There are 14 residues in the CDR3. Deletions cut 7 bases from V and 7 bases from J, with 15 bases between. CDR1 and CDR2 (germline): SGHRS, YFSETQ. The CDR3 protein is CASGGDHPNSPLHF. The CDR3 DNA is TGCGCCAGCGGGGGGGACCACCCGAATTCACCCCTCCACTTT.

This sequence joins TRBV19 and TRBJ2-7; the D is unclear. Germline CDR1 is LNHDA and CDR2 is SQIVND (reference sequence). This CDR3 has 13 amino acids. The germline V and J ends were trimmed by 1 base and 7 bases, with 11 bases remaining between them. CDR3 sequence reads: CASSIGKSTEQYF. CDR3 DNA: TGTGCCAGTAGTATAGGGAAATCTACGGAGCAGTACTTC.

This clone has a single count. This chain links TRBV5-1 with TRBJ1-4, with TRBD1 matching 12 bases. The CDR3 covers 15 residues. Germline-derived CDR1 and CDR2 are SGHRS and YFSETQ. The ends lost 4 bases at V and 8 bases at J; junction bases unmatched: 6. CDR3 coding DNA: TGCGCCAGCAGCCCCGGGACAGGGGGCTACGAAAAACTGTTTTTT. Translation gives CASSPGTGGYEKLFF.

V is TRBV5-4 and J is TRBJ2-1; either TRBD1 or TRBD2 may fit D (6 bases each). Germline CDR1 and CDR2: SGHNT and YYREEE (reference sequence). The CDR3 loop spans 13 amino acids. The V end was cut by 4 bases, the J end by 8 bases, with 13 bases between. CDR3 DNA sequence: TGTGCCAGCAGCGTTAGGGGGAGGTATGAGCAGTTCTTC. Amino acid sequence: CASSVRGRYEQFF.

This chain uses TRBV19 with TRBJ2-1; 9 nucleotides match TRBD2. Germline V gives CDR1 LNHDA, CDR2 SQIVND (reference sequence). V shed 7 bases, J shed 4 bases, and the junction held 11 bases outside the gene matches. This CDR3 has 16 residues. The CDR3 loop reads CASTPDYAGGYNEQFF. The CDR3 DNA reads TGTGCCAGTACCCCCGACTACGCGGGGGGGTACAATGAGCAGTTCTTC. Looking up the rest from reference TRBV19 and TRBJ2-1 gives the full variable domain: DGGITQSPKYLFRKEGQNVTLSCEQNLNHDAMYWYRQDPGQGLRLIYYSQIVNDFQKGDIAEGYSVSREKKESFPLTVTSAQKNPTAFYLCASTPDYAGGYNEQFFGPGTRLTVL.

On this clone itself: An end of the junction differs from the germline gene, which may be a read error. V usage is TRBV4-1 and J usage is TRBJ2-1; D gene ambiguous. Germline assignment: CDR1 MGHRA and CDR2 YSYEKL. The CDR3 is made up of 16 amino acids. CDR3 in DNA: TGCGCCAGCAGCCAAGATCACGGTACTTCCTTCAATGAGCAGTTCTTC. Its translation: CASSQDHGTSFNEQFF.

V gene TRBV6-4 combines with J gene TRBJ1-2, with 9 nucleotides matching TRBD1. The CDR3 length is 14 residues. V lost 4 bases and J lost 4; bases outside the gene matches: 4. Germline V CDR1 and CDR2: MRHNA, SNTAGT. The CDR3 DNA is TGTGCCAGCAGTGCGTTGACAGGGGGCTATGGCTACACCTTC. This codes for CASSALTGGYGYTF.

The CDR3 here is CAISEWSNEQFF. As DNA, the CDR3 is TGTGCCATCAGTGAGTGGTCAAATGAGCAGTTCTTC. This sequence joins TRBV10-3 and TRBJ2-1; no clear D gene. Trimming took 1 base from V and 7 from J, leaving 5 bases between them. Germline V lookup: CDR1 ENHRY, CDR2 SYGVKD. This CDR3 region has 12 residues.

This chain connects TRBV5-1 to TRBJ1-2, with D unresolved. The V end was cut by 1 base, the J end by 8 bases, with 15 bases between. Germline V gene data show CDR1 as SGHRS and CDR2 as YFSETQ. This CDR3 is built from 14 residues. The CDR3 DNA follows: TGCGCCAGCAGCTTGAATTTGGCAGCCTACGGCTACACCTTC. Protein: CASSLNLAAYGYTF.

The chain carries TRBV5-6 and TRBJ2-5, with D maybe TRBD1 (6 bases). CDR3 length equals 15 residues. Germline V gene sequence: CDR1 SGHDT, CDR2 YYEEEE. Trimming shortened V by 3 bases and J by 2 bases, and 14 bases separated the two germline ends. The CDR3 loop is CASSWGVGAQETQYF. Written as DNA, the CDR3 is TGTGCCAGCAGCTGGGGCGTGGGGGCACAAGAGACCCAGTACTTC.

This chain links TRBV5-1 with TRBJ1-2, with D maybe TRBD1 (5 bases). Germline lookup yields CDR1 SGHRS and CDR2 YFSETQ. The CDR3 length is 13 residues. The V gene lost 5 bases and the J gene lost 6 bases, with 14 bases spanning the gap. The CDR3 DNA reads TGCGCCAGCAGAGAGACAGCCAACGATGGCTACACCTTC. Translated: CASRETANDGYTF. Looking up the rest from reference TRBV5-1 and TRBJ1-2 gives the full variable domain: KAGVTQTPRYLIKTRGQQVTLSCSPISGHRSVSWYQQTPGQGLQFLFEYFSETQRNKGNFPGRFSGRQFSNSRSEMNVSTLELGDSALYLCASRETANDGYTFGSGTRLTVV.